A selection of T cell receptor beta chains follows, all from one sample in a study of molecular identifiers for immune sequencing clone quantification. One entry per CDR3 protein results from TCRdb running MiXCR on the PCR reads. The sample holds about 630,000 distinct CDR3 sequences, approximately 24% seen once. Sample: naive CD8+ T cells from blood, with Jurkat cell RNA spiked in. The receptors were gathered from a human donor in good health. Some libraries in this study had Jurkat cell RNA spiked in. CDR3s include the opening cysteine and the closing phenylalanine or tryptophan. D genes are given only for firm matches. Clone size is not always given. Where it is, it says once, few, many or a class for expanded clones.

j_call: TRBJ2-5
clone_size: many
v_call: TRBV5-1
d_call: NA
cdr3_aa: CASLDGETQYF
cdr3_nt: TGCGCCAGCCTGGACGGAGAGACCCAGTACTTC

j_call: TRBJ1-2
clone_size: NA
v_call: TRBV2
d_call: TRBD1
cdr3_aa: CASPGGRDREDGYTF
cdr3_nt: TGTGCCAGCCCGGGCGGTAGGGACAGGGAGGATGGCTACACCTTC

j_call: TRBJ2-2
clone_size: few
v_call: TRBV19
d_call: TRBD1
cdr3_aa: CATRQGDGELFF
cdr3_nt: TGTGCCACCAGACAGGGCGACGGGGAGCTGTTTTTT

j_call: TRBJ2-7
clone_size: few
v_call: TRBV10-2
d_call: NA
cdr3_aa: CASTATVLGNEQYF
cdr3_nt: TGCGCCAGCACCGCGACAGTTTTGGGGAACGAGCAGTACTTC

j_call: TRBJ2-7
clone_size: many
v_call: TRBV20-1
d_call: TRBD2
cdr3_aa: CSATLAGAFDEQYF
cdr3_nt: TGCAGTGCTACCCTAGCGGGAGCCTTCGACGAGCAGTACTTC

j_call: TRBJ2-7
clone_size: NA
v_call: TRBV11-2
d_call: TRBD1
cdr3_aa: CASSPLRTGGTGEQYF
cdr3_nt: TGTGCCAGCAGCCCACTCAGGACAGGGGGCACCGGCGAGCAGTACTTC

j_call: TRBJ2-7
clone_size: NA
v_call: TRBV4-3
d_call: NA
cdr3_aa: CASSQDLQSSYEQYF
cdr3_nt: TGCGCCAGCAGCCAAGATCTCCAATCCTCCTACGAGCAGTACTTC

j_call: TRBJ1-5
clone_size: many
v_call: TRBV28
d_call: NA
cdr3_aa: CASAPGHKNQPQHF
cdr3_nt: TGTGCCAGCGCCCCGGGACACAAAAATCAGCCCCAGCATTTT

j_call: TRBJ2-3
clone_size: few
v_call: TRBV6-5
d_call: NA
cdr3_aa: CASSYRRVTYSDTQYF
cdr3_nt: TGTGCCAGCAGTTACCGCAGGGTCACTTACTCAGATACGCAGTATTTT

j_call: TRBJ2-1
clone_size: NA
v_call: TRBV4-1
d_call: TRBD2
cdr3_aa: CASSQGGGPSYNEQFF
cdr3_nt: TGCGCCAGCAGCCAAGGGGGGGGTCCCTCCTACAATGAGCAGTTCTTC

j_call: TRBJ2-1
clone_size: many
v_call: TRBV11-2
d_call: TRBD2
cdr3_aa: CASTTQPSGGHNEQFF
cdr3_nt: TGTGCCAGCACCACGCAGCCCAGCGGGGGGCACAATGAGCAGTTCTTC

j_call: TRBJ2-3
clone_size: many
v_call: TRBV28
d_call: TRBD2
cdr3_aa: CASSLFPGLAKADTQYF
cdr3_nt: TGTGCCAGCAGTTTATTCCCGGGACTAGCGAAAGCAGATACGCAGTATTTT

j_call: TRBJ2-1
clone_size: NA
v_call: TRBV3-1
d_call: NA
cdr3_aa: CASSQDRAGFMHEQFF
cdr3_nt: TGTGCCAGCAGCCAAGATCGCGCGGGGTTCATGCATGAGCAGTTCTTC

j_call: TRBJ2-7
clone_size: many
v_call: TRBV28
d_call: NA
cdr3_aa: CASSLRGPVSYEQYF
cdr3_nt: TGTGCCAGCAGTTTAAGGGGACCCGTCTCCTACGAGCAGTACTTC

j_call: TRBJ2-5
clone_size: NA
v_call: TRBV7-8
d_call: TRBD2
cdr3_aa: CASSATSGGLKETQYF
cdr3_nt: TGTGCCAGCAGCGCAACTAGCGGGGGGCTAAAAGAGACCCAGTACTTC

j_call: TRBJ1-5
clone_size: NA
v_call: TRBV19
d_call: TRBD1
cdr3_aa: CASSTWTGNNQPQHF
cdr3_nt: TGTGCCAGTAGTACTTGGACAGGAAACAATCAGCCCCAGCATTTT

j_call: TRBJ2-3
clone_size: many
v_call: TRBV7-8
d_call: NA
cdr3_aa: CASSNPGVHTQNTQYF
cdr3_nt: TGTGCCAGCAGCAATCCGGGCGTCCACACACAAAATACGCAGTATTTT

j_call: TRBJ2-2
clone_size: few
v_call: TRBV7-6
d_call: TRBD1
cdr3_aa: CASSPTAGGTVTGELFF
cdr3_nt: TGTGCCAGCAGCCCGACGGCAGGGGGCACGGTCACCGGGGAGCTGTTTTTT

j_call: TRBJ1-5
clone_size: many
v_call: TRBV25-1
d_call: TRBD1
cdr3_aa: CASIRDRVNQPQHF
cdr3_nt: TGTGCCAGCATTCGGGACAGGGTCAATCAGCCCCAGCATTTT

j_call: TRBJ1-1
clone_size: many
v_call: TRBV4-3
d_call: NA
cdr3_aa: CASSQGIARPPTEAFF
cdr3_nt: TGCGCCAGCAGCCAAGGGATAGCAAGACCCCCCACTGAAGCTTTCTTT

j_call: TRBJ1-5
clone_size: NA
v_call: TRBV4-1
d_call: NA
cdr3_aa: CASSQERQGNQPQHF
cdr3_nt: TGCGCCAGCAGCCAAGAACGTCAGGGCAATCAGCCCCAGCATTTT